These 21 T cell receptor beta chains share one sample of origin, sequenced in a study of cytomegalovirus exposure and HLA in healthy donors. Researchers ran the PCR with 60 Vbeta and 13 Jbeta primers. Sequencing used immunoSEQ multiplex PCR; TCRdb keeps in-frame clones, though not all of them. The sample lists about 200,000 clones; 81% were seen once. The sample consisted of PBMCs. Source of these receptors: a man aged 18 to 30 in good health and CMV-seronegative.

The genes are TRBV7-3 and TRBJ2-1, with 8 positions matching TRBD2. The CDR3 covers 17 residues. Germline V gene data show CDR1 as SGHTA and CDR2 as FQGTGA. Trimming removed 0 bases from V and 1 base from J; junction bases left unmatched: 5. In nucleotides, the CDR3 is TGTGCCAGCAGCTTAACGTCCAGCGGGAGATCCTACAATGAGCAGTTCTTC. Amino acid sequence: CASSLTSSGRSYNEQFF.

The rearrangement joins TRBV5-6 to TRBJ1-2; 9 nucleotides agree with TRBD1. V lost 7 bases to trimming and J lost 7 bases; unmatched junction nucleotides: 5. The CDR3 consists of 12 residues. Germline V gives CDR1 SGHDT, CDR2 YYEEEE. The CDR3 DNA reads TGTGCCAGCCGGACAGGGGTGTCTGGCTACACCTTC. Protein product: CASRTGVSGYTF.

The V gene is TRBV9, the J gene TRBJ1-2; 8 bases agree with TRBD1. After removal of 4 bases from V and 6 bases from J, the junction contained 11 bases not matched to a gene. This CDR3 spans 15 amino acids. CDR1 is SGDLS and CDR2 is YYNGEE in the germline V gene. The CDR3 DNA reads TGTGCCAGCAGCCCTTTAAGACAGGGGTCGGATGGCTACACCTTC. This codes for CASSPLRQGSDGYTF.

This clone was seen once. The rearrangement joins TRBV6-5 to TRBJ2-7; D unresolved. Per germline, CDR1 MNHEY and CDR2 SVGAGI. V lost 5 bases to trimming and J lost 3 bases, with 8 bases between them. The CDR3 covers 12 residues. CDR3 protein: CASSTQNYEQYF. The DNA for the CDR3 is TGTGCCAGCAGTACACAGAACTACGAGCAGTACTTC.

The V and J genes are TRBV5-1 and TRBJ2-1, with a possible D match to TRBD2 (6 bases). Germline V gene lookup returns CDR1 SGHRS and CDR2 YFSETQ. The ends were cut back, 2 bases at V and 9 bases at J, with 15 bases in the middle. CDR3 length equals 14 residues. In DNA, the CDR3 is TGCGCCAGCAGCTTTTCACCGGGAGATGGTGAGCAGTTCTTC. The encoded protein is CASSFSPGDGEQFF.

This clone showed up just once. V is TRBV19 and J is TRBJ1-5, with D perhaps TRBD1 (5 bases). The CDR3 extends over 14 amino acids. Germline CDR1 and CDR2: LNHDA and SQIVND (reference sequence). V was cut by 8 bases and J by 8 bases, with 19 bases left in between. CDR3 region: CASLSWQGREPQHF. Written as DNA, the CDR3 is TGTGCCAGTCTTTCGTGGCAGGGCCGGGAGCCCCAGCATTTT.

This clone was observed a few times. The CDR3 nucleotides are TGTGCCAGCAGCCCGCAGTTGACCTACGAGCAGTACTTC. This gives the protein CASSPQLTYEQYF. This sequence joins TRBV11-2 and TRBJ2-7; unclear D gene. Looked up from germline, CDR1 is SGHAT and CDR2 is FQNNGV. Trimming pared 5 bases from V and 2 bases from J, leaving 10 bases between. CDR3 length equals 13 residues.

This rearrangement joins TRBV7-2 to TRBJ1-2; possibly TRBD1 for D (6 bases). The V gene's germline CDR1 is SGHTA and CDR2 FQGNSA. CDR3 size: 16 residues. The ends were cut back, 5 bases at V and 7 bases at J, with 23 bases in the middle. The CDR3 reads CASSRTGTPTAVGYTF. The DNA of the CDR3 is TGTGCCAGCAGCCGAACCGGGACACCGACCGCGGTTGGCTACACCTTC.

CDR3 bases: TGTGCCAGCAGCGCGGACAGACTCTCTGGAAACACCATATATTTT. This sequence encodes CASSADRLSGNTIYF. The chain uses TRBV4-2 and TRBJ1-3; possible D gene TRBD1, 6 bases. The length of the CDR3 is 15 residues. Germline values: CDR1 LGHNA, CDR2 YNFKEQ. V was trimmed by 5 bases and J by 0 bases, leaving 11 bases between them.

The chain has TRBV27 and TRBJ2-5, with D possibly being TRBD1 (6 bases). The DNA end is a closer match to TRBJ2-7, so the J assignment may be wrong. CDR3 length: 16 amino acids. Germline lookup yields CDR1 MNHEY and CDR2 SMNVEV (reference sequence). This CDR3 reads CASSLQGTQAPYEQYF. The CDR3 DNA sequence: TGTGCCAGCAGCTTACAGGGAACCCAAGCCCCCTACGAGCAGTACTTC.

The chain joins TRBV9 to TRBJ1-2; D not certain. This CDR3 has 13 amino acids. The germline CDR1 and CDR2 sequences are SGDLS and YYNGEE. V was pared by 1 base and J by 3 bases, with 7 bases between. In DNA, the CDR3 is TGTGCCAGCAGCGTAAGCCAGGACTATGGCTACACCTTC. It encodes CASSVSQDYGYTF. Full variable domain (missing parts from reference TRBV9 and TRBJ1-2): DSGVTQTPKHLITATGQRVTLRCSPRSGDLSVYWYQQSLDQGLQFLIQYYNGEERAKGNILERFSAQQFPDLHSELNLSSLELGDSALYFCASSVSQDYGYTFGSGTRLTVV.

The rearrangement uses TRBV2 and TRBJ1-1; D is perhaps TRBD1 (6 bases). Germline V CDR1 and CDR2: SNHLY, FYNNEI. V was trimmed by 8 bases and J by 2 bases, leaving 12 bases between them. The CDR3 spans 13 residues. CDR3 DNA sequence: TGTGCCAGCGGGACACCTACTAACACTGAAGCTTTCTTT. Translating gives CASGTPTNTEAFF.

DNA of the CDR3: TGCGCCAGCAGCTTGGGGGGACAGCATGGCTACACCTTC. Translated: CASSLGGQHGYTF. The rearrangement links TRBV5-1 to TRBJ1-2; TRBD1 matches at 7 bases. The germline gives CDR1 SGHRS, CDR2 YFSETQ. Germline trimming cut 0 bases from V and 6 bases from J; bases unmatched to any gene: 2. CDR3 length equals 13 residues.

For the CDR3, the DNA is TGTGCCAGCAGCTTGGGGTCACAGCAGTACTTC. This gives the protein CASSLGSQQYF. The chain uses TRBV5-4 and TRBJ2-4; D uncertain. The V gene's germline CDR1 is SGHNT and CDR2 YYREEE (reference sequence). The CDR3 contains 11 residues. V was clipped by 0 bases and J by 13 bases, with 8 bases between them.

The CDR3 coding sequence is TGCGCCAGCAGCTTCCTAGCGGGAGAAGAGACCCAGTACTTC. This translates into CASSFLAGEETQYF. The rearrangement uses TRBV5-1 and TRBJ2-5; TRBD2 matches at 10 bases. Germline lookup yields CDR1 SGHRS and CDR2 YFSETQ. The CDR3 totals 14 residues. The trim removed 2 bases at V and 3 bases at J, leaving 1 base unmatched.

The rearrangement joins TRBV30 to TRBJ2-1; D possibly corresponds to TRBD1 (6 bases). This CDR3 is 14 amino acids long. With 5 bases removed from V and 12 bases from J, the gap between germline ends came to 23 bases. Germline CDR1 GTSNPN, CDR2 SVGIG (reference sequence). Written as DNA, the CDR3 is TGTGCCTGGGCCGGGACATTGGTGACAATTGGGCAGTTCTTC. It codes for CAWAGTLVTIGQFF.

V is TRBV4-3 and J is TRBJ2-2, with D possibly being TRBD2 (5 bases). CDR1 and CDR2 from the germline V gene are LGHNA and YSLEER. The CDR3 is made up of 13 amino acids. With 1 base removed from V and 7 bases from J, the gap between germline ends came to 7 bases. This chain's CDR3 is CASSQGGGGELFF. The DNA of the CDR3 is TGCGCCAGCAGCCAAGGTGGAGGCGGGGAGCTGTTTTTT.

This rearrangement joins TRBV9 to TRBJ2-5; tentative D call: TRBD2 (6 bases). This CDR3 is built from 14 residues. Trimming took 4 bases from V and 5 from J, leaving 15 bases between them. Per the germline V gene, CDR1 is SGDLS and CDR2 is YYNGEE. The CDR3 DNA reads as TGTGCCAGCAGCCAGGAGGGGACGATTGAGACCCAGTACTTC. It specifies CASSQEGTIETQYF. Together with reference TRBV9 and TRBJ2-5, the CDR3 gives the full variable domain: DSGVTQTPKHLITATGQRVTLRCSPRSGDLSVYWYQQSLDQGLQFLIQYYNGEERAKGNILERFSAQQFPDLHSELNLSSLELGDSALYFCASSQEGTIETQYFGPGTRLLVL.

The chain has TRBV5-1 and TRBJ2-5, with D tentatively TRBD2 (5 bases). Germline V gene sequence: CDR1 SGHRS, CDR2 YFSETQ. The CDR3 loop spans 13 amino acids. V lost 2 bases and J lost 4, with 9 bases in between. The CDR3 region has the DNA TGCGCCAGCAGCTTCGGAGGAGGAGAGACCCAGTACTTC. Translating gives CASSFGGGETQYF. The full variable domain, rest sourced from reference TRBV5-1 and TRBJ2-5, is KAGVTQTPRYLIKTRGQQVTLSCSPISGHRSVSWYQQTPGQGLQFLFEYFSETQRNKGNFPGRFSGRQFSNSRSEMNVSTLELGDSALYLCASSFGGGETQYFGPGTRLLVL.

This clone occurred a few times. The chain combines TRBV2 with TRBJ2-1, with 9 bases fitting TRBD2. V lost 1 base and J lost 8; bases outside the gene matches: 9. CDR3 length: 16 amino acids. In germline, CDR1 is SNHLY, CDR2 FYNNEI. CDR3 amino acids: CASSEEGLAGPYEQFF. DNA for the CDR3: TGTGCCAGCAGTGAAGAAGGTCTAGCGGGACCTTATGAGCAGTTCTTC.

The J gene is TRBJ2-7, the V gene TRBV4-3; D ambiguous. The V gene's germline CDR1 is LGHNA and CDR2 YSLEER. V lost 0 bases and J 0 bases, leaving 6 bases between the germline ends. There are 14 residues in the CDR3. The CDR3 here is CASSQEVYSYEQYF. The CDR3 DNA reads TGCGCCAGCAGCCAAGAGGTCTACTCCTACGAGCAGTACTTC.